This T cell receptor (beta chain) was profiled in a study of Tregs in tolerant kidney transplant recipients. On this clone: The antigen remains unidentified. The CDR3 goes on 3 residues after the read ends, and that part is filled in from the germline J gene.

Whole-study results and caveats: Tregs expanded with activated donor B cells seemed most donor-specific. Antigen-driven expansion was suggested because donor-specific Tregs expanded more than all Tregs in tolerant patients.

Only in-frame clones appear in the TCRdb table, and some are missing; sequencing was by immunoSEQ multiplex PCR. The sample includes 50,000 or so clones. Looked up from germline, CDR1 is SGHVS and CDR2 is FQNEAQ. Deletions cut 4 bases from V and 0 bases from J, with 18 bases between. This CDR3 has 17 residues. Sequenced material: CD4+ T cells from blood, taken before the transplant. V and J are TRBV7-8 and TRBJ1-1; D perhaps matches TRBD1 (6 bases). This sequence originates from a human donor who received a combined kidney and bone marrow transplant. CDR3 region: CASSSHPPGQLNTEAFF. Incomplete CDR3 DNA: TGTGCCAGCAGCTCTCACCCACCGGGACAACTGAACACTGAA.